These 9 T cell receptor beta chains share one sample of origin, sequenced in a study of T cell repertoires in ileal Crohn's disease. Assay used: immunoSEQ multiplex PCR; TCRdb lists only in-frame clones, some missing. The sample lists about 17,000 clones; about 60% were seen once. Sequenced: ileal tissue. These receptors originate from an adult with Crohn's disease.

This clone was counted a few times. The chain employs TRBV28 and TRBJ2-4; TRBD2 matches 10 bases. The V and J ends lost 7 bases and 4 bases, in that order; junction bases with no gene match: 16. Germline CDR1 MDHEN, CDR2 SYDVKM. This CDR3 has 18 amino acids. This chain's CDR3 is CASKHGTSVPPGKNIQYF. In DNA, the CDR3 is TGTGCCAGCAAACATGGGACTAGCGTGCCCCCAGGGAAAAACATTCAGTACTTC.

The chain couples TRBV29-1 to TRBJ2-5; D possibly corresponds to TRBD1 (5 bases). CDR1 SQVTM and CDR2 ANQGSEA come from the germline V gene. This CDR3 has 14 residues. The V end lost 7 bases, the J end lost 5 bases, and 20 bases lay between the germline ends. CDR3 sequence: CSAIPPDKWETQYF. In DNA, the CDR3 is TGCAGCGCCATACCCCCGGACAAATGGGAGACCCAGTACTTC.

CDR3 coding DNA: TGCGCCAGCCTGACTAGCGGGACTTCTTTTACGCAGTATTTT. As protein: CASLTSGTSFTQYF. The chain recombines TRBV10-2 with TRBJ2-3; 11 bases map to TRBD2. The CDR3 is made up of 14 amino acids. The junction had 9 bases not matched to a gene; V was cut back by 8 bases and J by 8 bases. The V gene's germline CDR1 is WSHSY and CDR2 SAAADI.

The chain is built from TRBV25-1 and TRBJ2-5; no reliable D call. Germline values: CDR1 MGHDK, CDR2 SYGVNS. This CDR3 contains 11 residues. V dropped 6 bases and J dropped 3 bases, with 5 bases sitting between them. For the CDR3, the DNA is TGTGCCAGCAGCCAGAAAGAGACCCAGTACTTC. It encodes CASSQKETQYF.

This clone was picked up a small number of times. At the DNA level, this CDR3 is encoded by other sequences in the same sample as well. This chain links TRBV18 with TRBJ2-3; no definite D call. This CDR3 has 13 residues. From germline, CDR1 is KGHSH and CDR2 LQKENI. V dropped 2 bases and J dropped 0 bases, with 3 bases sitting between them. The CDR3 DNA sequence: TGTGCCAGCTCACCAGAGAGCACAGATACGCAGTATTTT. It specifies CASSPESTDTQYF. Drawing the rest from reference TRBV18 and TRBJ2-3, the complete variable domain is NAGVMQNPRHLVRRRGQEARLRCSPMKGHSHVYWYRQLPEEGLKFMVYLQKENIIDESGMPKERFSAEFPKEGPSILRIQQVVRGDSAAYFCASSPESTDTQYFGPGTRLTVL.

The sample holds a few counts of this clone. V gene TRBV28 combines with J gene TRBJ1-2; tentatively, D is TRBD1 (5 bases). The CDR3 extends over 13 amino acids. Per germline, CDR1 MDHEN and CDR2 SYDVKM. Trimming took 3 bases from V and 7 from J, leaving 12 bases between them. The CDR3 loop is CASSFGGEGGYTF. CDR3 coding DNA: TGTGCCAGCAGTTTTGGAGGGGAAGGTGGCTACACCTTC.

J is TRBJ2-5 and V is TRBV29-1, with D possibly matching TRBD1 (5 bases). Germline V gives CDR1 SQVTM, CDR2 ANQGSEA. This CDR3 has 10 amino acids. V lost 8 bases to trimming and J lost 3 bases, with 7 bases between them. CDR3 residues: CSFREETQYF. DNA for the CDR3: TGCAGCTTCAGGGAAGAGACCCAGTACTTC.

This rearrangement joins TRBV2 to TRBJ1-2; D is possibly TRBD1 (6 bases). Trimming removed 6 bases from V and 4 bases from J, with 12 bases in between. This CDR3 comprises 13 residues. The germline CDR1 and CDR2 sequences are SNHLY and FYNNEI. CDR3 coding DNA: TGTGCCAGCAGACTGGGGGCTTCCTATGGCTACACCTTC. Translation gives CASRLGASYGYTF.

This clone is labeled medium-sized. The same CDR3 can be traced to other DNA sequences in this sample. J is TRBJ1-3 and V is TRBV28; D not resolved. Germline CDR1 reads MDHEN; CDR2 reads SYDVKM. This CDR3 spans 12 amino acids. Trimming removed 11 bases at V and 0 bases at J, with 8 bases between. The CDR3 nucleotides read TGTGCCTCCCTATCCTCTGGAAACACCATATATTTT. Its translation: CASLSSGNTIYF.